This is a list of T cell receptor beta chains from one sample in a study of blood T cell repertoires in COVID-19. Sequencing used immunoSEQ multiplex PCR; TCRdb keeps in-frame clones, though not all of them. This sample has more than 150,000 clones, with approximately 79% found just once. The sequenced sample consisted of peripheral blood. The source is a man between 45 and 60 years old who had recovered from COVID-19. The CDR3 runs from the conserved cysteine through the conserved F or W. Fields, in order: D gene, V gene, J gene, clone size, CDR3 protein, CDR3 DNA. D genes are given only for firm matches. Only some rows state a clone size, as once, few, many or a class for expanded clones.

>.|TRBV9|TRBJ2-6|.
CASSPYVSGANVLTF
TGTGCCAGCAGCCCCTACGTCTCTGGGGCCAACGTCCTGACTTTC
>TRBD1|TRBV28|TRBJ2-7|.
CASRWTGGYEQYF
TGTGCCAGCAGATGGACAGGGGGGTACGAGCAGTACTTC
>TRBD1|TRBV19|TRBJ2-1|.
CASKIPGQGSGEQFF
TGTGCCTCTAAGATTCCGGGACAGGGGTCAGGTGAGCAGTTCTTC
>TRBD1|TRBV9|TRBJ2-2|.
CASGTGQGAIVDTGELFF
TGTGCCAGCGGTACGGGACAGGGGGCCATTGTAGATACCGGGGAGCTGTTTTTT
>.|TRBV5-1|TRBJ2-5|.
CASSRSLSGETQYF
TGCGCCAGCAGCCGGTCATTGAGCGGGGAGACCCAGTACTTC
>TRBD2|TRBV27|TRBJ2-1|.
CASSLREGDEQFF
TGTGCCAGCAGTTTGCGGGAGGGGGATGAGCAGTTCTTC
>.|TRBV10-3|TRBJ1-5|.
CAISTTSNQPQHF
TGTGCCATCAGTACAACTAGCAATCAGCCCCAGCATTTT
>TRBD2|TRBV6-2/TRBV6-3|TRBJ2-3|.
CASSYPRASGNTDTQYF
TGTGCCAGCAGTTACCCAAGGGCTAGCGGGAACACAGATACGCAGTATTTT
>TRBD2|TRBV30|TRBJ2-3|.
CAWSVRAGADTQYF
TGTGCCTGGAGTGTACGGGCGGGAGCAGATACGCAGTATTTT
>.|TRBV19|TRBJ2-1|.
CASGTGTTRFHNEQFF
TGTGCCAGTGGAACCGGAACTACCCGATTTCACAATGAGCAGTTCTTC
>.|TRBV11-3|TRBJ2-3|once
CASSLQGVSTDTQYF
TGTGCCAGCAGCTTACAGGGTGTGAGCACAGATACGCAGTATTTT
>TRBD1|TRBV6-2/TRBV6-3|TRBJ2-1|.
CASSYIGQGSDEQFF
TGTGCCAGCAGTTACATAGGACAGGGTAGTGATGAGCAGTTCTTC
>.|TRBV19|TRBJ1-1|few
CASSMLGGANTEAFF
TGTGCCAGTAGTATGCTAGGGGGGGCGAACACTGAAGCTTTCTTT
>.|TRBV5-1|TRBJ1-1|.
CASSLFHTNTEAFF
TGCGCCAGCAGCTTGTTTCACACCAACACTGAAGCTTTCTTT
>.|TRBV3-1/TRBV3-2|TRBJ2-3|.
CASSQDLARTDTQYF
TGTGCCAGCAGCCAAGATCTAGCACGGACAGATACGCAGTATTTT
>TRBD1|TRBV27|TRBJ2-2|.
CASSLQGAPNTGELFF
TGTGCCAGCAGTCTACAGGGGGCCCCGAACACCGGGGAGCTGTTTTTT
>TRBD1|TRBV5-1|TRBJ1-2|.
CASSSQGAMNYGYTF
TGCGCCAGCAGCTCCCAGGGGGCCATGAACTATGGCTACACCTTC
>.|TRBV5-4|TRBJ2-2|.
CASSLGEFLTGELFF
TGTGCCAGCAGCTTGGGGGAGTTCCTAACCGGGGAGCTGTTTTTT
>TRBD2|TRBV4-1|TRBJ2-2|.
CASSQMGLAGGNGGELFF
TGCGCCAGCAGCCAAATGGGACTAGCGGGAGGAAATGGCGGGGAGCTGTTTTTT
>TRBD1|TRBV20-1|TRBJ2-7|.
CSATTTGWQYF
TGCAGTGCTACGACGACAGGGTGGCAGTACTTC
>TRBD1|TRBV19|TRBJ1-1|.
CASSIDAPGQGTRAMNTEAFF
TGTGCCAGTAGTATAGACGCGCCGGGACAGGGGACCAGGGCGATGAACACTGAAGCTTTCTTT
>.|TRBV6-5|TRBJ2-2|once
CASSYSGHPNTGELFF
TGTGCCAGCAGTTACTCTGGACACCCAAACACCGGGGAGCTGTTTTTT
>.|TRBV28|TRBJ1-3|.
CASSQHSLSGNTIYF
TGTGCCAGCAGCCAACATAGCCTCTCTGGAAACACCATATATTTT
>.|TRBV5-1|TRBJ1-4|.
CASSREPWARANEKLFF
TGCGCCAGCAGCCGGGAACCTTGGGCCAGAGCTAATGAAAAACTGTTTTTT
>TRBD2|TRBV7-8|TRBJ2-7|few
CASSLGTSGSQQYF
TGTGCCAGCAGCTTAGGGACTAGCGGGAGCCAGCAGTACTTC
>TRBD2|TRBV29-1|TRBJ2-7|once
CSGHLAGGEQYF
TGCAGCGGACATCTAGCGGGAGGCGAGCAGTACTTC
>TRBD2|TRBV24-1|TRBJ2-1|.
CATQSHAGGSYNEQFF
TGTGCCACCCAAAGTCACGCGGGAGGGTCCTACAATGAGCAGTTCTTC
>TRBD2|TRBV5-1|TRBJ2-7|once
CASSLVAGVGYEQYF
TGCGCCAGCAGCTTGGTAGCGGGAGTAGGGTACGAGCAGTACTTC
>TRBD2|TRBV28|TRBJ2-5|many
CASTVSSLAGYPQYF
TGTGCCAGCACCGTTTCGTCGCTAGCGGGATACCCCCAGTACTTC
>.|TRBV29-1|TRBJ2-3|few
CSVAVGSGTDTQYF
TGCAGCGTTGCTGTAGGTAGCGGCACAGATACGCAGTATTTT
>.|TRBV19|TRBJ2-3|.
CASSIADTQYF
TGTGCCAGTAGTATAGCGGATACGCAGTATTTT
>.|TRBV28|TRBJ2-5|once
CASTGTQETQYF
TGTGCCAGCACCGGGACTCAAGAGACCCAGTACTTC
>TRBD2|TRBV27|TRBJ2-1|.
CASSLSLGLAANEQFF
TGTGCCAGCAGTTTATCGCTGGGCCTAGCGGCAAATGAGCAGTTCTTC
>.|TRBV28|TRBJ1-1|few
CASSGGGGVVDTEAFF
TGTGCCAGCAGCGGCGGGGGCGGGGTCGTAGACACTGAAGCTTTCTTT
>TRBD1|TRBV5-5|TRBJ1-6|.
CASSLVPTGTANSPLHF
TGTGCCAGCAGCTTGGTCCCAACCGGGACAGCTAATTCACCCCTCCACTTT
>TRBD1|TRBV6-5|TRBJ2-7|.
CASSLPGQALEQYF
TGTGCCAGCAGCCTTCCGGGACAGGCCCTCGAGCAGTACTTC